This TCR beta chain was recorded in a study of HIV-infected children after antiretroviral therapy interruption. General study findings and limits: Naive CD4+ CDR3 sharing between time points fell after interruption began.

As for treatment: PENTA 11 planned treatment interruption arm or continuous ART arm. Participants had taken at least three-drug ART for at least 24 weeks. Samples needed at least 5 million viable cryopreserved PBMCs. The TCR library was built from RNA with a 3' RACE protocol and unique molecular identifiers. TCRdb reprocessed the 3' RACE reads with MiXCR, giving one entry per CDR3 protein. Of 70,000 to 90,000 distinct CDR3 sequences listed, approximately 6.9% are singletons. Losses at the gene ends were 0 bases for V and 1 base for J; bases not matched to a gene: 3. This CDR3 region has 15 residues. From germline, CDR1 is SGHRS and CDR2 YFSETQ. This clonotype was recorded at least ten times. Its antigen is still unknown.

Material: CD45RA+ CD4+ T cells from PBMCs, pooled from several time points, obtained from a donor given antiretroviral therapy, either interrupted or continuous. As to subset: naive CD4+ CD45RA+ CD45RO- T cells. The chain combines TRBV5-1 with TRBJ1-1; 7 bases are shared with TRBD1. This sequence originates from a pool of human donors with HIV. The chain's CDR3 is CASSLEGAQNTEAFF. For the CDR3, the DNA is TGCGCCAGCAGCTTGGAGGGGGCACAGAACACTGAAGCTTTCTTT.